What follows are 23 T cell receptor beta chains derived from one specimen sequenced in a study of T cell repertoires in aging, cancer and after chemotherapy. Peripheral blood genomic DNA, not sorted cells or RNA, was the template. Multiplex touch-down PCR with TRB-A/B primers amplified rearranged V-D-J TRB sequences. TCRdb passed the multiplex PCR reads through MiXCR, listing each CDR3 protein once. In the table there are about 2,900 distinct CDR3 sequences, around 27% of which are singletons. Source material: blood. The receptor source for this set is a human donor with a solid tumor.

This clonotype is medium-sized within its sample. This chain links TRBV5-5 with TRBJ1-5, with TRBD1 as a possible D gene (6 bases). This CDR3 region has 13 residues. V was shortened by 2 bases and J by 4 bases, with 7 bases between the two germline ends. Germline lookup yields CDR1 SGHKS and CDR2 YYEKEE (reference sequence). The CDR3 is CASSLTGNQPQHF. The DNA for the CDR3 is TGTGCCAGCAGCTTAACAGGGAATCAGCCCCAGCATTTT.

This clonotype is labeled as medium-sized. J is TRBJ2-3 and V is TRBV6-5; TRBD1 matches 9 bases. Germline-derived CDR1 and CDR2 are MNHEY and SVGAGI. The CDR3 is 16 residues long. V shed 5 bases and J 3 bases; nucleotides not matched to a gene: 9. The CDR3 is CASSKTGTGITDTQYF. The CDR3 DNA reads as TGTGCCAGCAGTAAGACCGGGACAGGGATTACAGATACGCAGTATTTT.

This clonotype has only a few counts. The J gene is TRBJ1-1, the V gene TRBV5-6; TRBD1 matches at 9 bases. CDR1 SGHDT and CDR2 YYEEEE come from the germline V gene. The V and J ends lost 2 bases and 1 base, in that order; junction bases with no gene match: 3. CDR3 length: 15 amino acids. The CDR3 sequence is CASSLWTGENTEAFF. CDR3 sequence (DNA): TGTGCCAGCAGCTTATGGACAGGGGAGAACACTGAAGCTTTCTTT.

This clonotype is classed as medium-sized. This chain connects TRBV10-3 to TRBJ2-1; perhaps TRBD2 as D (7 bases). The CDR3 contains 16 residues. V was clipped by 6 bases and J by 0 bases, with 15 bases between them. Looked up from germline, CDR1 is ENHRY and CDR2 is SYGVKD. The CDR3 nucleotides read TGTGCCATCAGCGGGGGGCGGGAGCTCTCCTACAATGAGCAGTTCTTC. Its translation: CAISGGRELSYNEQFF.

The CDR3 nucleotides are TGCAGCGCCAGAGGACAGGGCCCCGGTAGCACAGATACGCAGTATTTT. It codes for CSARGQGPGSTDTQYF. V and J are TRBV29-1 and TRBJ2-3, with 8 nucleotides matching TRBD1. V lost 7 bases to trimming and J lost 0 bases; unmatched junction nucleotides: 12. This CDR3 has 16 amino acids. Germline-derived CDR1 and CDR2 are SQVTM and ANQGSEA.

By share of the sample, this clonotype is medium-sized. CDR3 nucleotides: TGTGCCAGCTCACCCAGAGGGGGAAGTGAGCAGTTCTTC. Amino acid sequence: CASSPRGGSEQFF. The chain is built from TRBV18 and TRBJ2-1; D may be TRBD1 (6 bases). CDR1 is KGHSH and CDR2 is LQKENI in the germline V gene. The V end lost 3 bases, the J end lost 9 bases, and 12 bases lay between the germline ends. This CDR3 has 13 residues. The full variable domain, in which reference TRBV18 and TRBJ2-1 provide the parts outside the CDR3, is NAGVMQNPRHLVRRRGQEARLRCSPMKGHSHVYWYRQLPEEGLKFMVYLQKENIIDESGMPKERFSAEFPKEGPSILRIQQVVRGDSAAYFCASSPRGGSEQFFGPGTRLTVL.

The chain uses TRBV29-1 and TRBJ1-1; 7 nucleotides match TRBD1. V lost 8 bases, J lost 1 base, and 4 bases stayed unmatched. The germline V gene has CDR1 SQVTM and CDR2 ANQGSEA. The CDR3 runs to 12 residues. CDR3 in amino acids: CSTGDGNTEAFF. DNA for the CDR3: TGCAGCACAGGGGACGGGAACACTGAAGCTTTCTTT.

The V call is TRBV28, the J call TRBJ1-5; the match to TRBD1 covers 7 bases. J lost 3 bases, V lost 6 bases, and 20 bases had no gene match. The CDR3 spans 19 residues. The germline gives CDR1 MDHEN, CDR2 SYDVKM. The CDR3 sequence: CASSPNEEGAMGSNQPQHF. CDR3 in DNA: TGTGCCAGCAGCCCGAATGAGGAGGGGGCCATGGGTTCCAATCAGCCCCAGCATTTT. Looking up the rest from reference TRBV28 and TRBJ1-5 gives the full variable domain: DVKVTQSSRYLVKRTGEKVFLECVQDMDHENMFWYRQDPGLGLRLIYFSYDVKMKEKGDIPEGYSVSREKKERFSLILESASTNQTSMYLCASSPNEEGAMGSNQPQHFGDGTRLSIL.

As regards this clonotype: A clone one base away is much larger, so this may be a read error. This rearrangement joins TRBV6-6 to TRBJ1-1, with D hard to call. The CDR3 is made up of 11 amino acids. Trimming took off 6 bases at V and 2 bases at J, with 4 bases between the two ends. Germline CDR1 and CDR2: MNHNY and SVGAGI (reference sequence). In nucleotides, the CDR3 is TGTGCCAGCAGATCCAACACTGAAGCTTTCTTT. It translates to CASRSNTEAFF.

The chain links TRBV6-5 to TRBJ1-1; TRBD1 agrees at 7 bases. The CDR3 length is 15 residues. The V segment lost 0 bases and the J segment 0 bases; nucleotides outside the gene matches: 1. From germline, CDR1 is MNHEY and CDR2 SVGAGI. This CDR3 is CASSYSGTVNTEAFF. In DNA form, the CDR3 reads TGTGCCAGCAGTTACTCCGGGACAGTGAACACTGAAGCTTTCTTT.

The CDR3 nucleotides are TGTGCCAGCAGTTACCGGGACAGCTATCAGCCCCAGCATTTT. As protein: CASSYRDSYQPQHF. The chain has TRBV6-5 and TRBJ1-5; 7 positions match TRBD1. Germline V gene lookup returns CDR1 MNHEY and CDR2 SVGAGI. Unmatched junction bases numbered 3, after V lost 2 bases and J lost 5 bases. This CDR3 comprises 14 residues.

CDR3 nucleotides: TGTGCCAGCAGCTTAGTCGGGACGGAATCAGATACGCAGTATTTT. Protein: CASSLVGTESDTQYF. The J gene is TRBJ2-3, the V gene TRBV7-9; D may be TRBD1 or TRBD2 (5 bases each). From germline, CDR1 is SEHNR and CDR2 FQNEAQ (reference sequence). The CDR3 contains 15 residues. Trimming removed 1 base from V and 4 bases from J, with 12 bases in between.

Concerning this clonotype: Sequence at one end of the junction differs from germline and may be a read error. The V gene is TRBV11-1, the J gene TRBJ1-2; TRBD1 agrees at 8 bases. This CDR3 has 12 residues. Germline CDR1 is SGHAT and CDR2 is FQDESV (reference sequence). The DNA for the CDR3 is TGTGCCAGCAGCCCCGTCCCCGGACAGGGCTCTTTC. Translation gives CASSPVPGQGSF.

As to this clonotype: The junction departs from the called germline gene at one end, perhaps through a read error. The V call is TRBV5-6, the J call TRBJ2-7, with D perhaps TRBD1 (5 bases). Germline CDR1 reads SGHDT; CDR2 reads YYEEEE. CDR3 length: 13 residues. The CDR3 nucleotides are TGCGCCAGCAGCTTGGACACCACCTACGAGCAGTACTTC. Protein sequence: CASSLDTTYEQYF.

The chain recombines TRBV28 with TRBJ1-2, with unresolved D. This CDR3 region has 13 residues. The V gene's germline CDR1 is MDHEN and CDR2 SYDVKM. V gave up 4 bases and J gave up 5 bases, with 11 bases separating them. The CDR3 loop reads CASSSSELYGYTF. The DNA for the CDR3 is TGTGCCAGCAGTTCGTCAGAGTTGTATGGCTACACCTTC.

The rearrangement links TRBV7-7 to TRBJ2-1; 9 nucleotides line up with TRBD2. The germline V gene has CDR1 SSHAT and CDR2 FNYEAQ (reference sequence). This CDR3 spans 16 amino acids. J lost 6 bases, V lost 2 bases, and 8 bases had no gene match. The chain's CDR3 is CASSLSPLAGVNEQFF. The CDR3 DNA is TGTGCCAGCAGCTTATCCCCCTTAGCGGGGGTCAATGAGCAGTTCTTC.

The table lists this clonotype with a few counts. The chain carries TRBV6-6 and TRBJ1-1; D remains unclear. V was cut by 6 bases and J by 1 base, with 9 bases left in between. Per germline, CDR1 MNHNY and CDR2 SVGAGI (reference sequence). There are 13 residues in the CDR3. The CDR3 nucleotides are TGTGCCAGCAGGCCAGACAAGAACACTGAAGCTTTCTTT. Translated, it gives CASRPDKNTEAFF.

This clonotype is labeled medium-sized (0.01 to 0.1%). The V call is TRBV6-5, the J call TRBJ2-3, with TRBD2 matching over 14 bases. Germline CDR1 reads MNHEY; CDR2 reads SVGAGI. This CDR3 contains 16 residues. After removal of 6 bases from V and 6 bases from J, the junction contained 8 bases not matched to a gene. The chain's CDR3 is CASRPGLAGVMDTQYF. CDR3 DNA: TGTGCCAGCAGACCGGGACTAGCGGGAGTAATGGATACGCAGTATTTT.

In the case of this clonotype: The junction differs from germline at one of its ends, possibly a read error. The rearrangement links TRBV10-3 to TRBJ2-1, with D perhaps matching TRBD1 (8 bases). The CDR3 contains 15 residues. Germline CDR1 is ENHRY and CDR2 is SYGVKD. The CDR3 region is CTIRGGTGSYNEQFF. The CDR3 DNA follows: TGTACCATCAGGGGGGGGACAGGCTCCTACAATGAGCAGTTCTTC.

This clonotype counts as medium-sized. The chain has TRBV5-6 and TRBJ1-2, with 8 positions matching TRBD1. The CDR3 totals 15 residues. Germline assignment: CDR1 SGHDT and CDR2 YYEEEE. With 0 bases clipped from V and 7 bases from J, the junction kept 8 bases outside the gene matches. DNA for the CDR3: TGTGCCAGCAGCTTGGGTGGCAGGGGGCAGGCTGGCTACACCTTC. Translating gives CASSLGGRGQAGYTF.

CDR3 sequence: CASSTRTGGNTEAFF. The DNA for the CDR3 is TGTGCCAGCAGTACCCGGACAGGGGGCAACACTGAAGCTTTCTTT. This chain uses TRBV11-1 with TRBJ1-1; 11 nucleotides match TRBD1. This CDR3 is built from 15 residues. CDR1 and CDR2 (germline): SGHAT, FQDESV (reference sequence). V trimming: 6 bases; J trimming: 2 bases; junction bases outside the gene matches: 5.

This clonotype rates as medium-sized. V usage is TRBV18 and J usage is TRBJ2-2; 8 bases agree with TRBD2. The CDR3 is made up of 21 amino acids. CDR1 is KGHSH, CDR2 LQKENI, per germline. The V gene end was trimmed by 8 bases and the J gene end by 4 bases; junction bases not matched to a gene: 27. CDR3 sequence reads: CASAIVVLLAAEPSGTGELFF. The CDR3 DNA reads TGTGCCAGCGCCATTGTCGTATTACTAGCGGCAGAACCTTCGGGCACCGGGGAGCTGTTTTTT.

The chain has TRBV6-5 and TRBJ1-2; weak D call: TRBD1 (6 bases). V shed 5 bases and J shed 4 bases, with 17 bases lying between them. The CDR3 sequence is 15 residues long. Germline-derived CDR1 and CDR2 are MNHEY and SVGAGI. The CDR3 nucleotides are TGTGCCAGCAGTGAAGCGCGGGGGGCGGGCTATGGCTACACCTTC. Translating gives CASSEARGAGYGYTF.